This T cell receptor (beta chain) was retrieved from a study of T cell changes during pregnancy in multiple sclerosis. Sequenced by immunoSEQ multiplex PCR; TCRdb stores in-frame clones only, minus some. The profile shows approximately 58,000 clones, approximately 90% of them singletons. V was clipped by 6 bases and J by 5 bases, with 20 bases between them. CDR1 and CDR2 (germline): LNHDA, SQIVND (reference sequence). The CDR3 loop spans 16 amino acids. The TCR was taken from a female donor in good health, enrolled as a control in a pregnancy study. The specimen was CD4+ T cells from peripheral blood mononuclear cells, collected after pregnancy. The chain couples TRBV19 to TRBJ2-1; weak D call: TRBD2 (5 bases). CDR3 DNA sequence: TGTGCCAGTAGATCCCGACTACCTCATAGAGACAATGAGCAGTTCTTC. Its translation is CASRSRLPHRDNEQFF. Variable domain in full (rest from reference TRBV19 and TRBJ2-1): DGGITQSPKYLFRKEGQNVTLSCEQNLNHDAMYWYRQDPGQGLRLIYYSQIVNDFQKGDIAEGYSVSREKKESFPLTVTSAQKNPTAFYLCASRSRLPHRDNEQFFGPGTRLTVL.